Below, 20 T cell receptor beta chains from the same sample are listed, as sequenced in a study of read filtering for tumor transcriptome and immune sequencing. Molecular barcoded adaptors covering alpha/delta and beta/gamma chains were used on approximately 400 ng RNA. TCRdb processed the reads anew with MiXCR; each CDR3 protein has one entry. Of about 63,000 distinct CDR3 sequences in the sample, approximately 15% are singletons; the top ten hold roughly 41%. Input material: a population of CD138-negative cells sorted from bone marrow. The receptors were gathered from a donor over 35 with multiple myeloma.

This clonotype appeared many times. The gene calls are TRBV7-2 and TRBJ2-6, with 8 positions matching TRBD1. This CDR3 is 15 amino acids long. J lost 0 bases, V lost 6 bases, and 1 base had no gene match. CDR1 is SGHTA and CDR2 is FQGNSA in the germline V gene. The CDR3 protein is CASSTGGSGANVLTF. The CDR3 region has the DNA TGTGCCAGCAGTACAGGGGGCTCTGGGGCCAACGTCCTGACTTTC.

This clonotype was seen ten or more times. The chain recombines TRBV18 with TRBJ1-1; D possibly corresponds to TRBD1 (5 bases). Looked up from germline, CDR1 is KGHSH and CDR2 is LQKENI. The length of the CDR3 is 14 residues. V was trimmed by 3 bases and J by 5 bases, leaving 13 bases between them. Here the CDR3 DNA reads TGTGCCAGCTCACCCGCGCCAGGGAGAACTGAAGCTTTCTTT. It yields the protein CASSPAPGRTEAFF. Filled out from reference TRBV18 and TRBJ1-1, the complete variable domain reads NAGVMQNPRHLVRRRGQEARLRCSPMKGHSHVYWYRQLPEEGLKFMVYLQKENIIDESGMPKERFSAEFPKEGPSILRIQQVVRGDSAAYFCASSPAPGRTEAFFGQGTRLTVV.

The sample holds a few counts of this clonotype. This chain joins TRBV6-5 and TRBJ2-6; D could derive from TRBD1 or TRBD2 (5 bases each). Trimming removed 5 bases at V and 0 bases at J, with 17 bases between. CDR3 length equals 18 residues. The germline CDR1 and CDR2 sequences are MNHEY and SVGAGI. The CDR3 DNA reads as TGTGCCAGCAGTCCATCTACGGGGCTCGGCTCTGGGGCCAACGTCCTGACTTTC. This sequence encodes CASSPSTGLGSGANVLTF.

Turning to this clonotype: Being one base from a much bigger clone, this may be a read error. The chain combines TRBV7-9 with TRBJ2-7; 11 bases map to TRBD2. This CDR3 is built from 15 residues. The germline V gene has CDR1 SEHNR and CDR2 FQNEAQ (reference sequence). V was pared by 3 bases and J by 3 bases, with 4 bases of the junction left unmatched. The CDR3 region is CASSFVTSGDYEQYF. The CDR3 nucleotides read TGTGCCAGCAGCTTCGTGACTAGCGGGGACTACGAGCAGTACTTC.

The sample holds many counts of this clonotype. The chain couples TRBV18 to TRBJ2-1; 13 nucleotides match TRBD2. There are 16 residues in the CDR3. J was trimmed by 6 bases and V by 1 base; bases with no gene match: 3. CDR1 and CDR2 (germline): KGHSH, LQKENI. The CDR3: CASSPLGLAGVNEQFF. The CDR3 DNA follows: TGTGCCAGCTCACCACTAGGACTAGCGGGAGTCAATGAGCAGTTCTTC.

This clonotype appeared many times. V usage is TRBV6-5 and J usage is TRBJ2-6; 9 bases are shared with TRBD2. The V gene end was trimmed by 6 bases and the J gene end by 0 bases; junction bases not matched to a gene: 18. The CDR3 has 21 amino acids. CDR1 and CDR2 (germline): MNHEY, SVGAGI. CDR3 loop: CASSTTDLLAGERSGANVLTF. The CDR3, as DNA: TGTGCCAGCAGCACCACTGATCTTTTAGCGGGAGAACGCTCTGGGGCCAACGTCCTGACTTTC.

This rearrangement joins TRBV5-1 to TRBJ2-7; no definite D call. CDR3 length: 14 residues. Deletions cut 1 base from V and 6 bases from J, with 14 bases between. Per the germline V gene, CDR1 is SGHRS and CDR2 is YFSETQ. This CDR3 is CASSLTLTSSEQYF. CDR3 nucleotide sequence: TGCGCCAGCAGCTTGACGCTCACATCATCCGAGCAGTACTTC.

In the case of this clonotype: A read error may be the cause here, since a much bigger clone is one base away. The CDR3 region is CAWSVLYSGSGELYF. CDR3 in DNA: TGTGCCTGGAGTGTACTTTATAGCGGGAGCGGGGAGCTGTATTTT. The chain is built from TRBV30 and TRBJ2-2, with 9 positions matching TRBD2. The CDR3 runs 15 residues. CDR1 and CDR2 (germline): GTSNPN, SVGIG (reference sequence).

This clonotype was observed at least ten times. The CDR3, as DNA: TGTGCCTGGATGGGAGTACGAGCCTACAATGAGCAGTTCTTC. Translation: CAWMGVRAYNEQFF. The chain carries TRBV30 and TRBJ2-1, with D perhaps matching TRBD2 (5 bases). V dropped 4 bases and J dropped 2 bases, with 12 bases sitting between them. Germline V CDR1 and CDR2: GTSNPN, SVGIG (reference sequence). This CDR3 region has 14 residues.

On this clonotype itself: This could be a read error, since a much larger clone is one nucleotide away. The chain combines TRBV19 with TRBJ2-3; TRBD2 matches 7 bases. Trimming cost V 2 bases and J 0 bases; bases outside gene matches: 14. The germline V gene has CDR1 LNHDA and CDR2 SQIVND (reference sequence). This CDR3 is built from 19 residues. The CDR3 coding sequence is TGTGCCAGTAGTATATTAGTTGGTAATAGCGGGTCTAGCACAGATACGCAGTATTTT. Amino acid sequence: CASSILVGNSGSSTDTQYF.

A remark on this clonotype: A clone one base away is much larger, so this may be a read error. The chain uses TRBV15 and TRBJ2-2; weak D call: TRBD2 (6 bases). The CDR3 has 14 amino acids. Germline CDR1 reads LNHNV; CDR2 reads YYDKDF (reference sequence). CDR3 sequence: CATSPLAPTGELLF. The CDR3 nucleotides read TGTGCCACCTCACCGCTAGCGCCCACCGGGGAGCTGCTTTTT.

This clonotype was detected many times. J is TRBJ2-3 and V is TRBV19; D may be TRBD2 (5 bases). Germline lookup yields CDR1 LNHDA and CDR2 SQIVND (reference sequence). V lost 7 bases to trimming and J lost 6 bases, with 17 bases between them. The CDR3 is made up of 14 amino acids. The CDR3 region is CASTPRRRSDTQYF. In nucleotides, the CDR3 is TGTGCCAGTACCCCTCGGCGGAGGAGTGATACGCAGTATTTT.

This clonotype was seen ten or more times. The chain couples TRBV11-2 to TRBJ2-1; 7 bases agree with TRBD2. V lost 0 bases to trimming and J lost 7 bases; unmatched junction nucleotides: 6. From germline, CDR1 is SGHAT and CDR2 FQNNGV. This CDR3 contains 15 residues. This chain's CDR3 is CASSLDPEAGNEQFF. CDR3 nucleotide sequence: TGTGCCAGCAGCTTAGATCCGGAAGCGGGAAATGAGCAGTTCTTC.

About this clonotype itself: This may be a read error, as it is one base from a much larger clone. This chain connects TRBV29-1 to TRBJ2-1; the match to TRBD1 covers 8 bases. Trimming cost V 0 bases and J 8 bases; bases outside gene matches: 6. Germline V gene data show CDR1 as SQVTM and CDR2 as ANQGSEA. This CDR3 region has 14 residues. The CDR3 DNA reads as TGCAGCGTTGAAGAGGACAGGGCAAACGATGAGCAGTTCTTC. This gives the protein CSVEEDRANDEQFF.

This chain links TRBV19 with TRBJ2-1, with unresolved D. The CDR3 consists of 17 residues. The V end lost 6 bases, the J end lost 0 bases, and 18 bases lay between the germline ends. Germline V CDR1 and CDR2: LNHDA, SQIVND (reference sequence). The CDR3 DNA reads TGTGCCAGTAGCCTTCTCGGACGGACGAGCTCCTACAATGAGCAGTTCTTC. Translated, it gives CASSLLGRTSSYNEQFF.

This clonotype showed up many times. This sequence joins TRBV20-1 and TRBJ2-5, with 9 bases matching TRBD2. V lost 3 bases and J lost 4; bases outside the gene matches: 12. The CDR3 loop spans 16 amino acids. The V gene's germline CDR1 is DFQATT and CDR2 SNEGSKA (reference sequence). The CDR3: CSASPTLAGNRETQYF. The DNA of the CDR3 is TGCAGTGCTAGCCCCACTCTAGCGGGGAACCGAGAGACCCAGTACTTC.

CDR3 protein: CASSSKRLGQLNYGYTF. In DNA, the CDR3 is TGTGCCAGCAGCTCTAAGCGTTTGGGACAGCTTAACTATGGCTACACCTTC. This rearrangement joins TRBV13 to TRBJ1-2; 7 bases are shared with TRBD1. Germline V lookup: CDR1 PRHDT, CDR2 FYEKMQ (reference sequence). The V gene end was trimmed by 4 bases and the J gene end by 1 base; junction bases not matched to a gene: 12. The CDR3 contains 17 residues.

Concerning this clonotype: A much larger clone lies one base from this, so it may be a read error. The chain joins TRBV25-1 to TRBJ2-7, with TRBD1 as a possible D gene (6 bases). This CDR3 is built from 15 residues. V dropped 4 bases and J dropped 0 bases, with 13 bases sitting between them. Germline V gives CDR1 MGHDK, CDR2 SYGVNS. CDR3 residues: CASSGHTGSSYEQYF. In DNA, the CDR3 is TGTGCCAGCAGTGGACACACAGGGAGCTCCTACGAGCAGTACTTC.

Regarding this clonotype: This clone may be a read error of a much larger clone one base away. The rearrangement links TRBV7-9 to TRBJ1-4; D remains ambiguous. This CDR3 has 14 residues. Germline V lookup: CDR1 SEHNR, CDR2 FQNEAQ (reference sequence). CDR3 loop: CASSLGVRDEKLLF. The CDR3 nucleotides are TGTGCCAGCAGCTTAGGTGTTCGGGATGAAAAACTGCTTTTT.

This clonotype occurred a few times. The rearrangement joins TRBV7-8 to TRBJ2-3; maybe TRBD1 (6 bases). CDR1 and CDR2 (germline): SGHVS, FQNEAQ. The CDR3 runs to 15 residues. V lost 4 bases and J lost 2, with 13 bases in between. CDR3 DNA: TGTGCCAGCAGCTCACAGGACAGATACACAGATACGCAGTATTTT. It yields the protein CASSSQDRYTDTQYF.